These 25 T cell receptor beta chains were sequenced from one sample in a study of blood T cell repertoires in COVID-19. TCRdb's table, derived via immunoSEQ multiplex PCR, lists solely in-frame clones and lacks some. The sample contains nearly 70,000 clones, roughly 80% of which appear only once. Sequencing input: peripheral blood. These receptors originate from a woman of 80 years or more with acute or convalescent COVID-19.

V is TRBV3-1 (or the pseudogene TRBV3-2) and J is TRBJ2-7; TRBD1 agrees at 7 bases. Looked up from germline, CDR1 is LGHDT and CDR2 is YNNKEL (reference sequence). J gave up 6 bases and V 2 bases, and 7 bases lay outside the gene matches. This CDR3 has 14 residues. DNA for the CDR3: TGTGCCAGCAGCCAATCGACAGGGTTCGGCGAGCAGTACTTC. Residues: CASSQSTGFGEQYF.

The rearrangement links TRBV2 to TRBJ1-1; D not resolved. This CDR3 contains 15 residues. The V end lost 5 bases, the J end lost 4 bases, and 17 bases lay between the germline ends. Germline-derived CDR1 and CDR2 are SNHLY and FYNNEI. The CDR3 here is CASSKGILGGTEAFF. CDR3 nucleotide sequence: TGTGCCAGCAGTAAGGGAATTCTGGGAGGCACTGAAGCTTTCTTT.

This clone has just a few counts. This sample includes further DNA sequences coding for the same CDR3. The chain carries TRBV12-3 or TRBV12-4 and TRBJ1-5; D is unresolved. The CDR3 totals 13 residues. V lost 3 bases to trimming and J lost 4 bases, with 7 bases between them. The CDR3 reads CASSLNGNQPQHF. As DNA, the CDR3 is TGTGCCAGCAGTTTGAACGGGAATCAGCCCCAGCATTTT.

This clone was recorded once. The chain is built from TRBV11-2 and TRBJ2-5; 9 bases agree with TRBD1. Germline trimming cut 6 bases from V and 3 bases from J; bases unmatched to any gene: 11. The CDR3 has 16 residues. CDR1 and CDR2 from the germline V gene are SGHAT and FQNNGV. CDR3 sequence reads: CASSFEGQGIEETQYF. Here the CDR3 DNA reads TGTGCCAGCAGTTTCGAGGGACAGGGAATCGAAGAGACCCAGTACTTC.

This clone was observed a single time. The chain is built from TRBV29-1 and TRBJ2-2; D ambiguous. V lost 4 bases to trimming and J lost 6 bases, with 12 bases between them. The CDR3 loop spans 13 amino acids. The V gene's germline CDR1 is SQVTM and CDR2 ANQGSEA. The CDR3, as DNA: TGCAGCGTTGGAGCTACCCTGGCCGGGGAGCTGTTTTTT. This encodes CSVGATLAGELFF.

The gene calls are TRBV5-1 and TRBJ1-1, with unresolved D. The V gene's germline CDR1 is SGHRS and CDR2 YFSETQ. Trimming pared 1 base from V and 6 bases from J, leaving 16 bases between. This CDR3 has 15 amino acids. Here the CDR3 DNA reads TGCGCCAGCAGCTTGTTCGGGCGGGGTGCTGCTGAAGCTTTCTTT. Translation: CASSLFGRGAAEAFF. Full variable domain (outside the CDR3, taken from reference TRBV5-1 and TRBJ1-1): KAGVTQTPRYLIKTRGQQVTLSCSPISGHRSVSWYQQTPGQGLQFLFEYFSETQRNKGNFPGRFSGRQFSNSRSEMNVSTLELGDSALYLCASSLFGRGAAEAFFGQGTRLTVV.

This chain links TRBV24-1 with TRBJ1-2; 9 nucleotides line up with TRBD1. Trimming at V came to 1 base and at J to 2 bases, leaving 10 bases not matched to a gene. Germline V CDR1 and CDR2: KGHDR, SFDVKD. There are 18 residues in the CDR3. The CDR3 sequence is CATSDFIRDRETNYGYTF. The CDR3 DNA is TGTGCCACCAGTGATTTTATTCGGGACAGGGAAACAAACTATGGCTACACCTTC.

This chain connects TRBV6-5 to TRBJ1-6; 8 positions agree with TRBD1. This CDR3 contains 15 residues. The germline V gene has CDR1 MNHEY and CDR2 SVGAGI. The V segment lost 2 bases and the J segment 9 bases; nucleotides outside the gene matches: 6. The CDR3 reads CASSYDRGGSSPLHF. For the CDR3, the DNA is TGTGCCAGCAGTTACGACAGGGGAGGGAGTTCACCCCTCCACTTT.

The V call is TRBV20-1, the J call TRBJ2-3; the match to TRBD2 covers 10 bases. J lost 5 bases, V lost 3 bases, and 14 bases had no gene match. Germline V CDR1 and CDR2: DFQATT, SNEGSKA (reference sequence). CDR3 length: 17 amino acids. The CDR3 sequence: CSASGAGQRGGGDTQYF. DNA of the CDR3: TGCAGTGCTAGTGGCGCCGGTCAGCGGGGGGGCGGAGATACGCAGTATTTT.

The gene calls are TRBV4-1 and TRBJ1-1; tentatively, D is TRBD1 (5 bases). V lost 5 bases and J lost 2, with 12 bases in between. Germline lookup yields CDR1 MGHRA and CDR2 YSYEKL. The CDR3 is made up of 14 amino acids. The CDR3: CASSTRGGNTEAFF. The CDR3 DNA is TGCGCCAGCAGCACCCGGGGGGGAAACACTGAAGCTTTCTTT.

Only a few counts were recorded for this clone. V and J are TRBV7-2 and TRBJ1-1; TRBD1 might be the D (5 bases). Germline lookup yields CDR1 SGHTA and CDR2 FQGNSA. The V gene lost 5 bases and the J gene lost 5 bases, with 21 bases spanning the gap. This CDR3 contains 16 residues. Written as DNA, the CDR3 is TGTGCCAGCAGCGCTTTCCGCGGGGGGACCGCTACTGAAGCTTTCTTT. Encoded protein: CASSAFRGGTATEAFF.

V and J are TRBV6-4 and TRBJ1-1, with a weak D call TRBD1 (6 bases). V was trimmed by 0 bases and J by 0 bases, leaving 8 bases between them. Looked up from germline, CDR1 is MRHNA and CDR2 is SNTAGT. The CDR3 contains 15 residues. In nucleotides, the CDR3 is TGTGCCAGCAGTGACTCTAACAGGGTGAACACTGAAGCTTTCTTT. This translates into CASSDSNRVNTEAFF.

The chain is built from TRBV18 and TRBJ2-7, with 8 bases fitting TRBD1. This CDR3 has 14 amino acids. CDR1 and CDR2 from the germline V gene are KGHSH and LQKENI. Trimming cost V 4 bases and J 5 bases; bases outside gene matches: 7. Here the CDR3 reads CASSLGQGGNEQYF. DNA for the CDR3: TGTGCCAGCTCACTCGGACAGGGTGGCAACGAGCAGTACTTC.

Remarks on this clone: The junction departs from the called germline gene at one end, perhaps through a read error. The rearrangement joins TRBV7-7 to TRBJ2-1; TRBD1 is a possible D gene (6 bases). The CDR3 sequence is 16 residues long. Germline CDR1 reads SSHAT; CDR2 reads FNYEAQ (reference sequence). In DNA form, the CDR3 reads TGTGCTAGCAGCTTAACTCCAGGGGCCGTCTACAATGAGCAGTTCTTC. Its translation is CASSLTPGAVYNEQFF.

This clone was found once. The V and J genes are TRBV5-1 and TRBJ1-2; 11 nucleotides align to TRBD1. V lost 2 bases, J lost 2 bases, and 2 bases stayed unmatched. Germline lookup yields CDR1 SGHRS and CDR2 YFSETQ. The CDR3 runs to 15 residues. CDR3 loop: CASSLRTGGNYGYTF. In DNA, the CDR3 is TGCGCCAGCAGCTTAAGGACAGGGGGCAACTATGGCTACACCTTC.

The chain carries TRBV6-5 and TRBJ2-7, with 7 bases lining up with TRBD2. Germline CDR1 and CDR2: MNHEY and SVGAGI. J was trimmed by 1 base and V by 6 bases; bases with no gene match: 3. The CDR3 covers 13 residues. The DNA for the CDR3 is TGTGCCAGCAGGGGAGGGTCGTCCTACGAGCAGTACTTC. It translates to CASRGGSSYEQYF.

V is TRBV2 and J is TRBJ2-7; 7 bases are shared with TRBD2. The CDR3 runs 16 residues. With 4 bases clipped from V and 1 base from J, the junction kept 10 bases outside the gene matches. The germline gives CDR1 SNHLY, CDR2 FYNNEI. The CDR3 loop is CASSGPYGRGSYEQYF. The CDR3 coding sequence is TGTGCCAGCAGTGGCCCATACGGGCGGGGGTCCTACGAGCAGTACTTC.

The CDR3 bases are TGTGCCAGTAGTATCCAGGGGGCAAGAGAAAAACTGTTTTTT. Encoded protein: CASSIQGAREKLFF. The gene calls are TRBV19 and TRBJ1-4; 8 nucleotides match TRBD1. V was clipped by 3 bases and J by 8 bases; unmatched bases: 5. The CDR3 has 14 amino acids. The germline gives CDR1 LNHDA, CDR2 SQIVND (reference sequence).

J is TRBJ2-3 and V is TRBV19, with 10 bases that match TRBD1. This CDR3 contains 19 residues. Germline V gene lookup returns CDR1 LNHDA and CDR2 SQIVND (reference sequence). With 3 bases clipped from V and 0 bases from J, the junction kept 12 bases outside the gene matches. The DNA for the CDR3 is TGTGCCAGTAGTATCCAACGTGGGACAGGGGTGGGGAGCACAGATACGCAGTATTTT. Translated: CASSIQRGTGVGSTDTQYF.

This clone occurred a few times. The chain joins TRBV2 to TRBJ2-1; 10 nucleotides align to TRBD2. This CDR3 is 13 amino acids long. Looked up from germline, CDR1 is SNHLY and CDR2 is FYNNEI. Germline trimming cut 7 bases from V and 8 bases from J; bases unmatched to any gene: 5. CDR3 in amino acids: CASNPAGGYEQFF. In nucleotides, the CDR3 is TGTGCCAGCAACCCAGCGGGGGGGTATGAGCAGTTCTTC.

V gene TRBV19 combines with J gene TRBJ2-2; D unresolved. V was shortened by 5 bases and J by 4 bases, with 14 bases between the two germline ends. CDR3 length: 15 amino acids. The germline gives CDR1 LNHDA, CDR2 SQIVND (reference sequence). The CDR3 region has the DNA TGTGCCAGTAGTTCCCCCCTCCCACTCACCGGGGAGCTGTTTTTT. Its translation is CASSSPLPLTGELFF.

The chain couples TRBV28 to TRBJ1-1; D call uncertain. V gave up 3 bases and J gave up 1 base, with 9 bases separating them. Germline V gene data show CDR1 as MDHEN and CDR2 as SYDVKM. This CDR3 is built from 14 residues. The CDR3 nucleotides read TGTGCCAGCAGTTTTTATGCAGAGAACACTGAAGCTTTCTTT. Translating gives CASSFYAENTEAFF.

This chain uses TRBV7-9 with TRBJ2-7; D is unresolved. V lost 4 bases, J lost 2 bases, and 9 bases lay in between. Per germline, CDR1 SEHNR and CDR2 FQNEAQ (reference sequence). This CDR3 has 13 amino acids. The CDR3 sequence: CASSSYHTYEQYF. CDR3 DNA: TGTGCCAGCAGCTCCTACCATACCTACGAGCAGTACTTC.

CDR3 in DNA: TGCGCCAGCAGCTTGGAAGTTGGCTGGACAGGGGGCCAAGAGACCCAGTACTTC. This gives the protein CASSLEVGWTGGQETQYF. This sequence joins TRBV5-1 and TRBJ2-5; 10 bases line up with TRBD1. V was pared by 0 bases and J by 1 base, with 9 bases of the junction left unmatched. Germline V gives CDR1 SGHRS, CDR2 YFSETQ. CDR3 size: 18 residues. Together with reference TRBV5-1 and TRBJ2-5, the CDR3 gives the full variable domain: KAGVTQTPRYLIKTRGQQVTLSCSPISGHRSVSWYQQTPGQGLQFLFEYFSETQRNKGNFPGRFSGRQFSNSRSEMNVSTLELGDSALYLCASSLEVGWTGGQETQYFGPGTRLLVL.

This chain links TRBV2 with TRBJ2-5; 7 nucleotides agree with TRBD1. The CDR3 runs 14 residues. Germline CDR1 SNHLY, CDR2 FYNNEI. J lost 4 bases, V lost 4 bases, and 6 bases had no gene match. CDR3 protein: CASSGQGIPETQYF. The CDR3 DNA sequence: TGTGCCAGCAGTGGACAGGGCATTCCAGAGACCCAGTACTTC.